The 24 T cell receptor beta chains presented below share a single source sample, sequenced in a study of T cells in Graves' hyperthyroidism and ophthalmopathy. RNA transcripts gave rise to amplified TCR beta CDR3 regions. The HTBI set primed first-round TCR CDR3 RT-PCR. TCRdb called the multiplex PCR reads again in MiXCR, with one record for every CDR3 protein. The sample lists around 290,000 distinct CDR3 sequences, roughly an eighth seen once, with approximately 7.9% in the top ten. Sequencing input: blood. These receptors all come from a woman aged 40 to 50 with Graves' hyperthyroidism.

This clonotype showed up just a few times. The CDR3 nucleotides read TGTGCCAGCAGCTTCCGACTAGCGGGAGGGCCCCCAGAGACCCAGTACTTC. This sequence encodes CASSFRLAGGPPETQYF. The chain is built from TRBV7-2 and TRBJ2-5; 14 positions match TRBD2. This CDR3 has 17 amino acids. The germline V gene encodes CDR1 SGHTA and CDR2 FQGNSA. Trimming took 3 bases from V and 4 from J; bases not matched to a gene: 7.

The sample holds many counts of this clonotype. The V and J genes are TRBV7-2 and TRBJ1-5; D unresolved. There are 12 residues in the CDR3. CDR1 is SGHTA and CDR2 is FQGNSA in the germline V gene. Trimming left V 5 bases short and J 9 bases short, with 11 bases between. The CDR3 DNA reads TGTGCCAGCAGCCACGGGTTGTTGCCCCAGCATTTT. Its translation: CASSHGLLPQHF.

This clonotype was counted many times. This chain joins TRBV20-1 and TRBJ1-5; tentative D call: TRBD1 (6 bases). Germline CDR1 reads DFQATT; CDR2 reads SNEGSKA (reference sequence). Trimming removed 3 bases from V and 5 bases from J, with 11 bases in between. The CDR3 is made up of 13 amino acids. Here the CDR3 reads CSASSGGYQPQHF. DNA of the CDR3: TGCAGTGCTAGTTCTGGGGGCTATCAGCCCCAGCATTTT.

This clonotype showed up many times. This chain joins TRBV28 and TRBJ1-4; tentative D call: TRBD1 (5 bases). V was trimmed by 7 bases and J by 7 bases, leaving 13 bases between them. The CDR3 loop spans 13 amino acids. Germline V gene data show CDR1 as MDHEN and CDR2 as SYDVKM. The CDR3 here is CASKGALGEKLFF. The CDR3 DNA follows: TGTGCCAGCAAAGGGGCTTTGGGTGAAAAACTGTTTTTT.

The V call is TRBV4-1, the J call TRBJ2-6; 7 bases align to TRBD2. The CDR3 runs 21 residues. CDR1 and CDR2 (germline): MGHRA, YSYEKL. The V and J ends lost 1 base and 0 bases, in that order; junction bases with no gene match: 15. This CDR3 is CASSQGRGAASGRSGANVLTF. CDR3 DNA sequence: TGCGCCAGCAGCCAAGGAAGGGGCGCGGCTAGCGGTCGCTCTGGGGCCAACGTCCTGACTTTC.

The gene calls are TRBV15 and TRBJ2-7; D remains unclear. Germline V CDR1 and CDR2: LNHNV, YYDKDF (reference sequence). The V gene lost 0 bases and the J gene lost 4 bases, with 7 bases spanning the gap. The CDR3 has 13 amino acids. The CDR3 here is CATSRDPGYEQYF. Here the CDR3 DNA reads TGTGCCACCAGCAGAGATCCCGGATACGAGCAGTACTTC.

This clonotype was seen repeatedly, ten times or more. V and J are TRBV27 and TRBJ1-1; 7 bases line up with TRBD1. Germline V gives CDR1 MNHEY, CDR2 SMNVEV (reference sequence). The CDR3 extends over 14 amino acids. V shed 7 bases and J 1 base; nucleotides not matched to a gene: 6. CDR3 amino acids: CASTLTGANTEAFF. CDR3 sequence (DNA): TGTGCCAGCACCCTCACAGGGGCGAACACTGAAGCTTTCTTT.

V usage is TRBV10-3 and J usage is TRBJ2-7, with 8 positions matching TRBD2. There are 14 residues in the CDR3. Germline V lookup: CDR1 ENHRY, CDR2 SYGVKD. J was trimmed by 1 base and V by 5 bases; bases with no gene match: 4. CDR3 nucleotide sequence: TGTGCCATCAGTAATGGCGGGAGGTCCTACGAGCAGTACTTC. The encoded protein is CAISNGGRSYEQYF.

The table lists this clonotype with many counts. This rearrangement joins TRBV7-9 to TRBJ1-5; D perhaps matches TRBD1 (5 bases). V was cut by 5 bases and J by 4 bases, with 18 bases left in between. The CDR3 runs to 16 residues. Germline assignment: CDR1 SEHNR and CDR2 FQNEAQ (reference sequence). The CDR3 DNA reads TGTGCCAGCAGCCCCACCTCTGGAAGGGGTAATCAGCCCCAGCATTTT. It codes for CASSPTSGRGNQPQHF.

In its sample, this clonotype was seen many times. The chain carries TRBV6-1 and TRBJ2-1; D is undetermined. In germline, CDR1 is MNHNS, CDR2 SASEGT. The V end was cut by 3 bases, the J end by 6 bases, with 6 bases between. The CDR3 totals 12 residues. The CDR3 bases are TGTGCCAGCAGTGACTTGGGCAATGAGCAGTTCTTC. This codes for CASSDLGNEQFF.

This clonotype occurred a few times. The V gene is TRBV20-1, the J gene TRBJ2-7; D might be TRBD2 (6 bases). CDR3 length: 14 amino acids. In germline, CDR1 is DFQATT, CDR2 SNEGSKA (reference sequence). V was clipped by 5 bases and J by 2 bases, with 16 bases between them. The CDR3 nucleotides read TGCAGTGCTGACCCCCCCGGGAGACCCTACGAGCAGTACTTC. Encoded protein: CSADPPGRPYEQYF.

This clonotype was picked up many times. The gene calls are TRBV5-1 and TRBJ2-1, with TRBD2 matching 11 bases. Trimming cost V 7 bases and J 0 bases; bases outside gene matches: 9. Germline V lookup: CDR1 SGHRS, CDR2 YFSETQ. The CDR3 totals 17 residues. The CDR3 here is CASGSSGGKSSYNEQFF. The DNA of the CDR3 is TGCGCCAGCGGCTCTAGCGGGGGGAAAAGCTCCTACAATGAGCAGTTCTTC.

The chain carries TRBV5-4 and TRBJ1-2; TRBD1 might be the D (5 bases). Germline V CDR1 and CDR2: SGHNT, YYREEE (reference sequence). V lost 2 bases and J 5 bases, leaving 16 bases between the germline ends. The CDR3 covers 15 residues. The CDR3 loop is CASSLGTASHYGYTF. The CDR3 DNA reads as TGTGCCAGCAGCTTAGGGACCGCTAGCCATTATGGCTACACCTTC.

The table lists this clonotype with many counts. This sequence joins TRBV29-1 and TRBJ2-3; a weak D match, TRBD1 (6 bases). This CDR3 has 12 residues. Trimming removed 7 bases from V and 4 bases from J, with 12 bases in between. CDR1 and CDR2 from the germline V gene are SQVTM and ANQGSEA. The chain's CDR3 is CSANTGSDTQYF. CDR3 coding DNA: TGCAGCGCAAATACAGGGTCAGATACGCAGTATTTT.

This clonotype was seen only a few times. The chain links TRBV28 to TRBJ2-5; no firm D call. Germline CDR1 is MDHEN and CDR2 is SYDVKM. This CDR3 region has 20 residues. V lost 1 base and J 2 bases, leaving 26 bases between the germline ends. DNA of the CDR3: TGTGCCAGCAGTTTATCTGTTTCCCACATTACGGCTCTGAGGCAAGAGACCCAGTACTTC. This gives the protein CASSLSVSHITALRQETQYF.

Many counts were recorded for this clonotype. The chain has TRBV7-9 and TRBJ1-5, with unresolved D. Germline V gene sequence: CDR1 SEHNR, CDR2 FQNEAQ (reference sequence). Trimming removed 4 bases at V and 5 bases at J, with 9 bases between. The CDR3 length is 13 residues. The DNA for the CDR3 is TGTGCCAGCAGCTCGGCACCCGATCAGCCCCAGCATTTT. This encodes CASSSAPDQPQHF.

The V and J genes are TRBV14 and TRBJ1-2; 9 bases line up with TRBD1. CDR1 and CDR2 from the germline V gene are SGHDN and FVKESK. Trimming removed 1 base from V and 3 bases from J; junction bases left unmatched: 3. The CDR3 has 15 residues. CDR3 residues: CASSQAGQGDYGYTF. The CDR3 DNA reads as TGTGCCAGCAGCCAAGCGGGACAGGGAGACTATGGCTACACCTTC.

This clonotype appeared many times. The rearrangement joins TRBV20-1 to TRBJ1-2; D might be TRBD1 (6 bases). Germline assignment: CDR1 DFQATT and CDR2 SNEGSKA (reference sequence). The CDR3 has 14 amino acids. Trimming removed 5 bases from V and 4 bases from J, with 17 bases in between. This CDR3 is CSAVRDTSSYGYTF. The CDR3 bases are TGCAGTGCTGTCCGGGACACCTCAAGCTATGGCTACACCTTC.

This clonotype was counted at least ten times. This chain joins TRBV10-3 and TRBJ2-7, with D perhaps TRBD2 (6 bases). Trimming stripped 7 bases from V and 1 base from J, with 11 bases between. There are 13 residues in the CDR3. Germline V gene data show CDR1 as ENHRY and CDR2 as SYGVKD. CDR3 nucleotides: TGTGCCATCACCCCACGGGGGTCCTACGAGCAGTACTTC. Translating it yields CAITPRGSYEQYF.

This clonotype occurred many times. The chain is built from TRBV12-3 or TRBV12-4 and TRBJ2-1, with a tentative D call TRBD1 (6 bases). The CDR3 length is 14 residues. The V end was cut by 7 bases, the J end by 8 bases, with 18 bases between. The CDR3 region is CASNSGDSGDEQFF. For the CDR3, the DNA is TGTGCCAGCAATTCAGGGGATAGTGGCGATGAGCAGTTCTTC.

This clonotype was counted ten times or more. This chain joins TRBV3-1 and TRBJ1-2; the D gene is possibly TRBD1 (6 bases). Looked up from germline, CDR1 is LGHDT and CDR2 is YNNKEL (reference sequence). The ends were cut back, 9 bases at V and 10 bases at J, with 18 bases in the middle. There are 12 residues in the CDR3. The CDR3 DNA follows: TGTGCCAGTCGGTCCGAGGGGGTGGACTACACCTTC. Translated, it gives CASRSEGVDYTF.

Ten or more counts support this clonotype. The chain is built from TRBV3-1 and TRBJ2-2; no firm D call. V was pared by 1 base and J by 3 bases, with 6 bases between. The CDR3 runs to 14 residues. From germline, CDR1 is LGHDT and CDR2 YNNKEL (reference sequence). CDR3 sequence (DNA): TGTGCCAGCAGCCAAGGGTGGGACACCGGGGAGCTGTTTTTT. This codes for CASSQGWDTGELFF.

The chain combines TRBV30 with TRBJ1-6; no reliable D call. Germline loops: CDR1 GTSNPN, CDR2 SVGIG (reference sequence). The CDR3 consists of 15 residues. Trimming left V 1 base short and J 7 bases short, with 14 bases between. The CDR3 region is CAWSGAGSFNSPLHF. CDR3 bases: TGTGCCTGGAGTGGCGCCGGGTCTTTCAATTCACCCCTCCACTTT.

The table lists this clonotype with a few counts. The chain carries TRBV11-3 and TRBJ1-1, with D maybe TRBD1 (5 bases). The CDR3 is 15 residues long. V dropped 2 bases and J dropped 1 base, with 11 bases sitting between them. Germline CDR1 SGHNT, CDR2 YENEEA. Here the CDR3 DNA reads TGTGCCAGCAGCTTACCGGGGGAGGGGAACACTGAAGCTTTCTTT. It translates to CASSLPGEGNTEAFF.